This T cell receptor beta chain was sequenced for a study of long-term antiretroviral therapy in people with HIV. General study findings and limits: Controls showed broader CDR3 length ranges than did the HIV repertoires.

Specimens retained about 0.95-11 million cryopreserved PBMC preceding DNA extraction. V was pared by 3 bases and J by 1 base, with 15 bases between. The CDR3 covers 16 residues. Germline V gives CDR1 MNHNS, CDR2 SASEGT. Researchers ran immunoSEQ v3.0 at survey level. Generated by immunoSEQ multiplex PCR, the TCRdb table keeps only in-frame clones and is missing some. The sample carries 20,000 to 30,000 clones, 84% recorded once. Of note for this clone: The antigen is undetermined.

The chain employs TRBV6-1 and TRBJ1-1, with a possible D match to TRBD1 (5 bases). The specimen was unsorted PBMCs, collected 3 years after starting antiretroviral therapy. The receptor's source is a man aged 45-60 years with HIV. The CDR3 is CASSEWGRAGNTEAFF. As DNA, the CDR3 is TGTGCCAGCAGTGAGTGGGGGAGGGCGGGGAACACTGAAGCTTTCTTT.